Following are 10 T cell receptor beta chains from one sample sequenced in a study of T-cell reconstitution after alpha-beta-depleted transplantation in children. The library targeted TCRbeta and was prepared with unique molecular identifiers. TCRdb reanalysed the PCR reads using MiXCR and keeps one entry per CDR3 protein. The sample consists of some 600,000 distinct CDR3 sequences, 10% to 15% of them appearing once. Sequenced here: PBMCs, mostly from graft donor cells, sampled 360 days after TCRalphabeta/CD19-depleted stem cell transplant. The receptors derive from a male patient younger than 18 who had a stem cell transplant for acute myeloid leukemia, so the T cells may come from the graft donor.

This clonotype has ten or more counts. The rearrangement joins TRBV28 to TRBJ2-7; D may be TRBD1 or TRBD2 (5 bases each). Trimming pared 5 bases from V and 1 base from J, leaving 12 bases between. Germline V gives CDR1 MDHEN, CDR2 SYDVKM. This CDR3 has 14 amino acids. The CDR3 DNA sequence: TGTGCCAGCAGTCCAACGGGACGATCCTACGAGCAGTACTTC. Protein sequence: CASSPTGRSYEQYF.

In its sample, this clonotype was seen many times. V and J are TRBV12-3 or TRBV12-4 and TRBJ2-7; 13 bases agree with TRBD2. The V segment lost 5 bases and the J segment 0 bases; nucleotides outside the gene matches: 4. The CDR3 consists of 16 residues. This CDR3 reads CASSPRLAGGSYEQYF. CDR3 DNA sequence: TGTGCCAGCAGTCCGCGACTAGCGGGAGGCTCCTACGAGCAGTACTTC.

V and J are TRBV6-5 and TRBJ2-5; D remains unclear. Germline V CDR1 and CDR2: MNHEY, SVGAGI. Trimming removed 0 bases from V and 4 bases from J, with 9 bases in between. CDR3 length equals 14 residues. The CDR3 nucleotides read TGTGCCAGCAGTTACTCAGGGTTGGGAGAGACCCAGTACTTC. Translated: CASSYSGLGETQYF.

V and J are TRBV14 and TRBJ2-2; 14 bases map to TRBD2. Germline CDR1 reads SGHDN; CDR2 reads FVKESK. The CDR3 is 16 residues long. V shed 4 bases, J shed 10 bases, and the junction held 8 bases outside the gene matches. CDR3 sequence: CASSPRLAGGPQELFF. For the CDR3, the DNA is TGTGCCAGCAGCCCCCGACTAGCGGGAGGGCCTCAGGAGCTGTTTTTT.

The rearrangement links TRBV4-3 to TRBJ2-2, with TRBD1 matching over 8 bases. The CDR3 runs 18 residues. Germline lookup yields CDR1 LGHNA and CDR2 YSLEER. Unmatched junction bases numbered 12, after V lost 4 bases and J lost 2 bases. The CDR3 sequence is CASSRRIQDRENTGELFF. DNA for the CDR3: TGCGCCAGCAGCCGCCGAATCCAGGACAGGGAAAACACCGGGGAGCTGTTTTTT.

The chain is built from TRBV4-3 and TRBJ2-2; 11 nucleotides match TRBD1. The CDR3 totals 17 residues. Germline CDR1 and CDR2: LGHNA and YSLEER. After removal of 3 bases from V and 5 bases from J, the junction contained 8 bases not matched to a gene. CDR3 protein: CASSHGQGAVRTGELFF. DNA of the CDR3: TGCGCCAGCAGCCATGGACAGGGGGCTGTAAGGACCGGGGAGCTGTTTTTT.

This chain joins TRBV28 and TRBJ2-3; 10 positions agree with TRBD2. CDR1 and CDR2 from the germline V gene are MDHEN and SYDVKM. The V gene end was trimmed by 3 bases and the J gene end by 3 bases; junction bases not matched to a gene: 12. This CDR3 region has 18 residues. This CDR3 reads CASSFVSGRALETDTQYF. The DNA of the CDR3 is TGTGCCAGCAGTTTCGTGAGCGGGAGGGCTTTGGAAACAGATACGCAGTATTTT.

In this sample, this clonotype turned up many times. The chain recombines TRBV29-1 with TRBJ1-2; D unresolved. CDR3 length: 13 amino acids. V gave up 2 bases and J gave up 4 bases, with 11 bases separating them. The germline V gene has CDR1 SQVTM and CDR2 ANQGSEA. The CDR3 region is CSVELGRSYGYTF. CDR3 DNA sequence: TGCAGCGTTGAATTGGGCCGTAGCTATGGCTACACCTTC.

The CDR3 loop is CSARDGGVQETQYF. In nucleotides, the CDR3 is TGCAGTGCTAGAGATGGCGGGGTCCAAGAGACCCAGTACTTC. This chain links TRBV20-1 with TRBJ2-5, with D perhaps matching TRBD2 (6 bases). Germline CDR1 reads DFQATT; CDR2 reads SNEGSKA (reference sequence). The CDR3 spans 14 residues. The V gene lost 0 bases and the J gene lost 1 base, with 9 bases spanning the gap.

Ten or more counts support this clonotype. V usage is TRBV28 and J usage is TRBJ2-1; unclear D gene. Germline assignment: CDR1 MDHEN and CDR2 SYDVKM. Deletions cut 4 bases from V and 6 bases from J, with 19 bases between. This CDR3 comprises 16 residues. CDR3 bases: TGTGCCAGCAGTTCCCCGGAAGGACGGAACACCAATGAGCAGTTCTTC. Translation: CASSSPEGRNTNEQFF.